The present T cell receptor beta chain was sequenced within a study of tumor T cells in aggressive B-cell lymphoma (dated by TCRdb to the late 2010s). As to this clone: Its antigen is unknown. No much larger clone is present one base from it, and per-base qualities are unavailable.

Relative to germline, V is 0 bases shorter and J is 7 bases shorter, with 16 bases between their ends. CDR3 length: 15 amino acids, cysteine to phenylalanine. Just the 45-base CDR3 DNA is kept, in frame starting at base 1. Per the germline V gene, MNHEY is the CDR1 and SVGAGI is the CDR2. The protocol used for the library was the immunoSEQ multiplex PCR assay. This immuneACCESS table, as held by TCRdb, lists in-frame sequences with V and J called but not all clones. Of the missing ones, under half trace to an unresolved V gene in checked studies; the others have no known cause. In all, the sample holds 9,500 to 10,000 clones, and almost 85% of those were seen once. The ten largest clonotypes hold around 4% of the sample.

The TCR comes from an adult with diffuse large B cell lymphoma. The chain is encoded by TRBV6-5 joined to TRBJ2-7; TRBD2 could be the D gene, as 6 bases match. Sequenced: tumor tissue. DNA sequence: TGTGCCAGCAGTTACTCCCCGGGAGAAACGGCTGAGCAGTACTTC. Its protein product is CASSYSPGETAEQYF.